These 20 T cell receptor beta chains share one sample of origin, sequenced in a study of blood T cell repertoires in COVID-19. Profiling relied on immunoSEQ multiplex PCR, and the TCRdb table lists in-frame clones only, not all of them. The sample includes 200,000 to 300,000 clones, roughly 86% of them seen just once. What was sequenced was peripheral blood. The receptors come from a man in his fifties or sixties with acute or convalescent COVID-19.

This clone was seen just once. This chain joins TRBV15 and TRBJ1-4; D perhaps matches TRBD1 (5 bases). V dropped 4 bases and J dropped 8 bases, with 20 bases sitting between them. CDR3 size: 16 residues. The germline V gene has CDR1 LNHNV and CDR2 YYDKDF (reference sequence). In nucleotides, the CDR3 is TGTGCCACCAGCATTCTGGCTGGGGGGGGTGGCGAAAAACTGTTTTTT. It is translated as CATSILAGGGGEKLFF.

The V and J genes are TRBV6-5 and TRBJ2-5, with TRBD1 as a possible D gene (5 bases). The CDR3 spans 13 residues. V lost 7 bases and J lost 4, with 13 bases in between. The V gene's germline CDR1 is MNHEY and CDR2 SVGAGI. The CDR3 nucleotides are TGTGCCAGCAACCGGGCAGGGCTAGAGACCCAGTACTTC. Translated: CASNRAGLETQYF.

V usage is TRBV9 and J usage is TRBJ1-1; unclear D gene. Trimming stripped 3 bases from V and 1 base from J, with 10 bases between. Germline V CDR1 and CDR2: SGDLS, YYNGEE. The CDR3 is 14 residues long. CDR3 coding DNA: TGTGCCAGCAGCGAACAGATGACGAACACTGAAGCTTTCTTT. Its translation: CASSEQMTNTEAFF.

The chain combines TRBV9 with TRBJ1-4; 7 positions agree with TRBD1. Germline assignment: CDR1 SGDLS and CDR2 YYNGEE. With 0 bases clipped from V and 5 bases from J, the junction kept 7 bases outside the gene matches. The CDR3 is made up of 16 amino acids. Here the CDR3 DNA reads TGTGCCAGCAGCGTAGGGTTAGGGGGCTCGAATGAAAAACTGTTTTTT. Amino acid sequence: CASSVGLGGSNEKLFF.

The chain combines TRBV10-2 with TRBJ2-5, with TRBD2 matching 7 bases. Germline CDR1 reads WSHSY; CDR2 reads SAAADI. V dropped 0 bases and J dropped 4; count of bases not matched to a gene: 2. The CDR3 length is 14 residues. The CDR3 loop is CASSESLARETQYF. For the CDR3, the DNA is TGCGCCAGCAGTGAGTCACTAGCGAGAGAGACCCAGTACTTC.

The chain joins TRBV5-8 to TRBJ1-1; the match to TRBD1 covers 9 bases. Losses at the gene ends were 4 bases for V and 1 base for J; bases not matched to a gene: 2. The germline V gene encodes CDR1 SGHTS and CDR2 YDEGEE. This CDR3 comprises 14 residues. For the CDR3, the DNA is TGTGCCAGCAGCCCGGGACAGGGGAACACTGAAGCTTTCTTT. Translation gives CASSPGQGNTEAFF.

This rearrangement joins TRBV30 to TRBJ1-3, with D tentatively TRBD1 (5 bases). The CDR3 extends over 14 amino acids. V lost 2 bases to trimming and J lost 3 bases, with 11 bases between them. Germline CDR1 reads GTSNPN; CDR2 reads SVGIG (reference sequence). CDR3 in amino acids: CAWSFQGIGNTIYF. The CDR3 DNA is TGTGCCTGGAGTTTCCAGGGAATTGGAAACACCATATATTTT.

This chain connects TRBV15 to TRBJ1-5; D remains unclear. The CDR3 runs to 14 residues. Deletions cut 1 base from V and 9 bases from J, with 13 bases between. Germline loops: CDR1 LNHNV, CDR2 YYDKDF (reference sequence). The CDR3 spells CATSRVAGIGPQHF. CDR3 DNA: TGTGCCACCAGCAGAGTCGCGGGCATTGGGCCCCAGCATTTT. Looking up the rest from reference TRBV15 and TRBJ1-5 gives the full variable domain: DAMVIQNPRYQVTQFGKPVTLSCSQTLNHNVMYWYQQKSSQAPKLLFHYYDKDFNNEADTPDNFQSRRPNTSFCFLDIRSPGLGDTAMYLCATSRVAGIGPQHFGDGTRLSIL.

This clone was recorded once. The rearrangement uses TRBV3-1 (or the pseudogene TRBV3-2) and TRBJ2-7, with D possibly being TRBD2 (5 bases). V lost 1 base and J lost 3, with 16 bases in between. The CDR3 runs to 16 residues. Per the germline V gene, CDR1 is LGHDT and CDR2 is YNNKEL (reference sequence). The CDR3 DNA sequence: TGTGCCAGCAGCCAAGGTCCAGCAGGAGAGGGCTACGAGCAGTACTTC. This encodes CASSQGPAGEGYEQYF.

This clone has just one count. CDR3 protein: CASSPQTGGRGLRGYTF. As DNA, the CDR3 is TGTGCCAGCAGCCCACAGACAGGGGGCAGGGGGTTACGGGGCTACACCTTC. The V gene is TRBV11-3, the J gene TRBJ1-2, with 10 positions matching TRBD1. This CDR3 contains 17 residues. CDR1 and CDR2 from the germline V gene are SGHNT and YENEEA. J gave up 8 bases and V 5 bases, and 17 bases lay outside the gene matches.

V gene TRBV7-2 combines with J gene TRBJ1-2; 8 nucleotides match TRBD1. Per germline, CDR1 SGHTA and CDR2 FQGNSA. There are 14 residues in the CDR3. The junction had 6 bases not matched to a gene; V was cut back by 3 bases and J by 6 bases. The CDR3 sequence is CASSLGAGGDGYTF. In nucleotides, the CDR3 is TGTGCCAGCAGCTTGGGAGCAGGGGGCGATGGCTACACCTTC. Combining the CDR3 with reference TRBV7-2 and TRBJ1-2 gives the whole variable domain GAGVSQSPSNKVTEKGKDVELRCDPISGHTALYWYRQSLGQGLEFLIYFQGNSAPDKSGLPSDRFSAERTGGSVSTLTIQRTQQEDSAVYLCASSLGAGGDGYTFGSGTRLTVV.

This chain connects TRBV3-1 (or the pseudogene TRBV3-2) to TRBJ1-6, with TRBD1 matching 11 bases. Germline lookup yields CDR1 LGHDT and CDR2 YNNKEL (reference sequence). V was pared by 4 bases and J by 7 bases, with 6 bases of the junction left unmatched. The CDR3 is 16 amino acids. This CDR3 is CASSLGQGALNSPLHF. The CDR3 nucleotides are TGTGCCAGCAGCCTTGGACAGGGGGCGCTCAATTCACCCCTCCACTTT.

V usage is TRBV12-3 or TRBV12-4 and J usage is TRBJ2-7; 8 positions match TRBD1. The CDR3 is 13 residues long. V shed 6 bases, J shed 3 bases, and the junction held 4 bases outside the gene matches. The chain's CDR3 is CASSRQGIYEQYF. The CDR3 region has the DNA TGTGCCAGCAGCAGACAGGGGATCTACGAGCAGTACTTC.

The chain links TRBV2 to TRBJ2-7, with 9 bases lining up with TRBD1. V lost 4 bases and J lost 9; bases outside the gene matches: 7. Per germline, CDR1 SNHLY and CDR2 FYNNEI. The CDR3 consists of 13 residues. Here the CDR3 reads CASSGQGGSGQYF. The CDR3 DNA is TGTGCCAGCAGTGGACAGGGGGGCAGTGGGCAGTACTTC. Full variable domain (remainder filled in from reference TRBV2 and TRBJ2-7): EPEVTQTPSHQVTQMGQEVILRCVPISNHLYFYWYRQILGQKVEFLVSFYNNEISEKSEIFDDQFSVERPDGSNFTLKIRSTKLEDSAMYFCASSGQGGSGQYFGPGTRLTVT.

The chain links TRBV27 to TRBJ2-2, with 7 nucleotides matching TRBD2. This CDR3 spans 16 amino acids. V dropped 8 bases and J dropped 6; count of bases not matched to a gene: 15. From germline, CDR1 is MNHEY and CDR2 SMNVEV (reference sequence). CDR3 loop: CASQAPLAGVSGELFF. The CDR3 DNA sequence: TGTGCCAGCCAGGCCCCTCTGGCGGGAGTTTCCGGGGAGCTGTTTTTT.

The V and J genes are TRBV10-3 and TRBJ1-6; 7 nucleotides align to TRBD1. J was trimmed by 5 bases and V by 6 bases; bases with no gene match: 10. CDR1 ENHRY and CDR2 SYGVKD come from the germline V gene. The CDR3 totals 16 residues. CDR3 coding DNA: TGTGCCATCAGCAGACAGGGAATCGTCGATAATTCACCCCTCCACTTT. It codes for CAISRQGIVDNSPLHF.

The chain has TRBV28 and TRBJ2-2; D remains unclear. The length of the CDR3 is 13 residues. CDR1 and CDR2 (germline): MDHEN, SYDVKM. Deletions cut 5 bases from V and 3 bases from J, with 7 bases between. Here the CDR3 DNA reads TGTGCCAGCAGTCTTCGAGACACCGGGGAGCTGTTTTTT. Amino acids: CASSLRDTGELFF.

The V call is TRBV7-9, the J call TRBJ2-3; D may be TRBD2 (6 bases). The CDR3 runs 16 residues. Germline-derived CDR1 and CDR2 are SEHNR and FQNEAQ (reference sequence). V shed 5 bases and J shed 2 bases, with 17 bases lying between them. For the CDR3, the DNA is TGTGCCAGCAGCCCCCCCCGGGGACTTCTCACAGATACGCAGTATTTT. This encodes CASSPPRGLLTDTQYF.

The V gene is TRBV18, the J gene TRBJ2-7, with 8 bases lining up with TRBD2. The trim removed 4 bases at V and 4 bases at J, leaving 9 bases unmatched. CDR3 length: 15 amino acids. CDR1 is KGHSH and CDR2 is LQKENI in the germline V gene. This chain's CDR3 is CASSLTSGDFYEQYF. CDR3 DNA: TGTGCCAGCTCACTCACTAGCGGAGATTTTTACGAGCAGTACTTC.

The chain has TRBV5-1 and TRBJ1-5; D gene unclear. From germline, CDR1 is SGHRS and CDR2 YFSETQ. The CDR3 spans 14 residues. Trimming removed 1 base from V and 3 bases from J, with 8 bases in between. The CDR3 DNA is TGCGCCAGCAGCTTGAGCGGAAACAATCAGCCCCAGCATTTT. As protein: CASSLSGNNQPQHF.